This TCR beta chain appears in the sequencing data of a study of blood T cell repertoires in COVID-19 (dated by TCRdb to 2019 to 2021). In the study overall: Samples from collaborators originated in the United States, Italy and Spain and spanned both the acute and convalescent phases of COVID-19. The material from the prospective study consisted of cDNA or gDNA derived from T cells, B-cell-depleted T cells, or PBMCs. Subjects who had been exposed to COVID-19, were actively infected with it, or had recovered from it provided the deeply sampled blood TCRbeta repertoires that made up the dataset. A freely available public database, intended as a resource for researchers studying the immune response to SARS-CoV-2, is where the repertoires were released. Samples were obtained from the ongoing ImmuneRACE study (first 160 participants) and from over a thousand subjects provided by 6 global collaborators. Sample metadata almost always included a de-identified subject ID, COVID-19 status, age in years and sex. Where available, HLA class I and class II types were taken from metadata supplied by the sample provider and were not determined by assay-based typing.

Remarks on this clone: There is no known antigen for this receptor. The input lacks base qualities; no much larger clone sits a single base away.

The collaborating institutions used their own protocols to collect whole blood in K2EDTA tubes. For TCRbeta analysis, collaborator samples were shipped as frozen whole blood, as isolated PBMCs, or as DNA extracted from either sample type. The full study reports these points: Clinical and demographic metadata were provided uncurated, with the amount varying by source and participant.

The immunoSEQ Assay, a bias-controlled multiplex PCR, was used to amplify TCRbeta CDR3 regions from genomic DNA. Turning to the authors' computational methods: The number of nucleated cells in each sample was estimated by amplification of reference gene primers within the assay. To quantify the absolute abundance of each unique TCRbeta CDR3 rearrangement, sequence reads were collapsed and filtered. Productive Simpson clonality was computed per sample as the square root of Simpson's diversity index over productive rearrangements. The source is immuneACCESS, and TCRdb retained only in-frame sequences with V and J called. Part of the clones is not carried over; for the studies checked, unresolved V genes explain less than half of this, and the remainder is unexplained. That table is the source of V, J and clone size, and D and trimming were worked out from the DNA. The sample table contains under 150,000 clones; only one count was recorded for about 87% of them. About 28% of the sample is in the top ten clones.

CDR1 and CDR2, per the germline V gene, are SGHTA and FQGNSA. The trim is 11 bases for V and 3 bases for J, with a gap of 16 bases between the germline ends. Including cysteine and phenylalanine, the CDR3 has 13 amino acids. This entry keeps only the CDR3 DNA: 39 bases, framed from base 1. Recombination linked TRBV7-2 to TRBJ1-2, and the D gene may be TRBD1, 5 bases matching. The sample taken for sequencing was peripheral blood. The TCR comes from a human donor in a cohort sampled during active COVID-19. The encoded CDR3 is CASWRGDDYGYTF. The nucleotide sequence reads as follows: TGTGCCTCCTGGAGGGGCGACGACTATGGCTACACCTTC. With the portions outside the CDR3 filled from the reference TRBV7-2 and TRBJ1-2 genes, the complete variable region becomes GAGVSQSPSNKVTEKGKDVELRCDPISGHTALYWYRQSLGQGLEFLIYFQGNSAPDKSGLPSDRFSAERTGGSVSTLTIQRTQQEDSAVYLCASWRGDDYGYTFGSGTRLTVV.